Below, 23 T cell receptor beta chains from the same sample are listed, as sequenced in a study of post-analysis software for immune sequencing data. cDNA libraries for TCR beta contained unique molecular identifiers. TCRdb analysed the PCR reads with MiXCR anew, one entry per CDR3 protein. The sample has 800,000 to 950,000 distinct CDR3 sequences, roughly half seen once. These TCRs are of unknown antigen specificity. Overall study findings and caveats: The five TRBV segments detected at higher frequency in patients than in controls included TRBV5-6, TRBV5-1 and TRBV20-1.

Sequencing was done on a sample of blood. The source of these receptors is a girl aged 5-17 years with multiple sclerosis.

This clonotype has a handful of counts. The gene calls are TRBV20-1 and TRBJ2-1, with 9 nucleotides matching TRBD2. The CDR3 spans 17 residues. Germline CDR1 is DFQATT and CDR2 is SNEGSKA (reference sequence). Trimming at V came to 0 bases and at J to 9 bases, leaving 15 bases not matched to a gene. The CDR3 loop reads CSARDVAGAWDLGEQFF. CDR3 DNA: TGCAGTGCTAGAGACGTAGCGGGAGCGTGGGATTTGGGTGAGCAGTTCTTC.

This chain links TRBV29-1 with TRBJ2-4; TRBD2 might be the D (5 bases). Trimming shortened V by 2 bases and J by 7 bases, and 12 bases separated the two germline ends. There are 13 residues in the CDR3. Germline V gene lookup returns CDR1 SQVTM and CDR2 ANQGSEA. As DNA, the CDR3 is TGCAGCGTTGAACGGGGAAGGGAGAACATTCAGTACTTC. Translating gives CSVERGRENIQYF.

Only one count was recorded for this clonotype. The chain uses TRBV20-1 and TRBJ2-7; TRBD2 agrees at 11 bases. V lost 3 bases and J lost 0; bases outside the gene matches: 7. Germline values: CDR1 DFQATT, CDR2 SNEGSKA (reference sequence). There are 16 residues in the CDR3. CDR3 in DNA: TGCAGTGCTAGTAGACTAGCGGGGCTCATCTCCTACGAGCAGTACTTC. This sequence encodes CSASRLAGLISYEQYF.

There are a few counts of this clonotype. This chain connects TRBV12-3 or TRBV12-4 to TRBJ1-2; maybe TRBD1 (5 bases). V lost 3 bases, J lost 3 bases, and 14 bases lay in between. This CDR3 region has 15 residues. CDR3: CASSFRQSLYYGYTF. CDR3 coding DNA: TGTGCCAGCAGTTTCCGACAGTCTTTGTACTATGGCTACACCTTC.

The CDR3: CASSIWCGTGNNEQFF. In nucleotides, the CDR3 is TGTGCCAGCAGCATTTGGTGTGGGACAGGGAACAATGAGCAGTTCTTC. The chain links TRBV7-9 to TRBJ2-1, with 9 positions matching TRBD1. There are 16 residues in the CDR3. CDR1 is SEHNR and CDR2 is FQNEAQ in the germline V gene (reference sequence). J gave up 5 bases and V 5 bases, and 10 bases lay outside the gene matches.

This chain connects TRBV29-1 to TRBJ1-2; weak D call: TRBD1 (5 bases). The germline V and J ends were trimmed by 3 bases and 7 bases, with 21 bases remaining between them. CDR1 and CDR2 from the germline V gene are SQVTM and ANQGSEA. CDR3 length: 15 amino acids. This CDR3 reads CSVEGPKEARTGYTF. As DNA, the CDR3 is TGCAGCGTTGAGGGACCTAAGGAGGCTCGTACTGGCTACACCTTC. Based on the CDR3 plus reference TRBV29-1 and TRBJ1-2, the full variable domain is SAVISQKPSRDICQRGTSLTIQCQVDSQVTMMFWYRQQPGQSLTLIATANQGSEATYESGFVIDKFPISRPNLTFSTLTVSNMSPEDSSIYLCSVEGPKEARTGYTFGSGTRLTVV.

This clonotype turned up a few times. V usage is TRBV12-3 or TRBV12-4 and J usage is TRBJ1-5; 7 nucleotides agree with TRBD1. With V trimmed by 5 bases and J by 0 bases, 7 bases remained unmatched. This CDR3 comprises 16 residues. CDR3 bases: TGTGCCAGCAGTCCCCGGGACAGTTATAGCAATCAGCCCCAGCATTTT. This sequence encodes CASSPRDSYSNQPQHF.

The CDR3 coding sequence is TGTGCCAGCAGCCCTCCTCAGGGGGGAGCTTTCTTT. It specifies CASSPPQGGAFF. The J gene is TRBJ2-2, the V gene TRBV9, with TRBD1 matching 7 bases. The J call is uncertain, as TRBJ1-1 better fits the DNA end. CDR3 length equals 12 residues. Germline assignment: CDR1 SGDLS and CDR2 YYNGEE.

The chain carries TRBV6-6 and TRBJ2-3; D is possibly TRBD2 (5 bases). V lost 5 bases to trimming and J lost 5 bases, with 20 bases between them. The CDR3 extends over 16 amino acids. Germline V lookup: CDR1 MNHNY, CDR2 SVGAGI (reference sequence). The chain's CDR3 is CASSPGEGRRVDTQYF. CDR3 DNA sequence: TGTGCCAGCAGTCCCGGAGAGGGCAGACGGGTAGATACGCAGTATTTT.

The DNA for the CDR3 is TGTGCCAGCAGCTCAATCGGACAGGGAGGTGACTATGGCTACACCTTC. The encoded protein is CASSSIGQGGDYGYTF. This chain uses TRBV5-5 with TRBJ1-2; 8 bases align to TRBD1. Germline trimming cut 3 bases from V and 3 bases from J; bases unmatched to any gene: 10. CDR1 is SGHKS, CDR2 YYEKEE, per germline (reference sequence). The CDR3 loop spans 16 amino acids.

The chain carries TRBV12-3 or TRBV12-4 and TRBJ2-5, with D tentatively TRBD1 or TRBD2 (5 bases each). The J call may be wrong; the DNA end is better matched by TRBJ2-7. CDR3 size: 15 residues. Here the CDR3 DNA reads TGTGCCAGCAGTTTAATAGAGGGGTTGGTTTACGAGCAGTACTTC. It codes for CASSLIEGLVYEQYF.

The chain has TRBV6-1 and TRBJ2-1; D possibly corresponds to TRBD1 (5 bases). The CDR3 has 12 residues. Germline assignment: CDR1 MNHNS and CDR2 SASEGT. Trimming left V 0 bases short and J 11 bases short, with 8 bases between. This CDR3 reads CASSEAGLKQFF. DNA for the CDR3: TGTGCCAGCAGTGAAGCGGGGCTCAAGCAGTTCTTC.

This clonotype was found a few times. V gene TRBV29-1 combines with J gene TRBJ2-5; TRBD2 might be the D (5 bases). There are 13 residues in the CDR3. CDR1 and CDR2 from the germline V gene are SQVTM and ANQGSEA. V lost 6 bases and J 4 bases, leaving 15 bases between the germline ends. The CDR3 nucleotides are TGCAGCGTGCGGGTTCTCGGGGTAGAGACCCAGTACTTC. It encodes CSVRVLGVETQYF.

The V and J genes are TRBV29-1 and TRBJ1-4; 8 nucleotides line up with TRBD1. V trimming: 6 bases; J trimming: 7 bases; junction bases outside the gene matches: 7. Germline values: CDR1 SQVTM, CDR2 ANQGSEA. CDR3 length equals 13 residues. CDR3 coding DNA: TGCAGCGTAGACAGGGGTGTTGGTGAAAAACTGTTTTTT. Its translation is CSVDRGVGEKLFF.

CDR3 loop: CASSQLDRPASYEQYF. For the CDR3, the DNA is TGTGCCAGCAGTCAACTCGACAGGCCGGCGTCCTACGAGCAGTACTTC. The chain employs TRBV6-2 or TRBV6-3 and TRBJ2-7; possibly TRBD1 for D (6 bases). Germline CDR1 MNHEY, CDR2 SVGEGT. V was shortened by 5 bases and J by 1 base, with 18 bases between the two germline ends. The CDR3 totals 16 residues.

The chain carries TRBV20-1 and TRBJ2-1, with TRBD1 matching over 7 bases. V was clipped by 1 base and J by 3 bases; unmatched bases: 3. CDR1 and CDR2 (germline): DFQATT, SNEGSKA (reference sequence). This CDR3 is 14 amino acids long. The CDR3 region has the DNA TGCAGTGCTAGAGCCTGGGACAGCTACAATGAGCAGTTCTTC. Amino acid sequence: CSARAWDSYNEQFF.

This clonotype appeared a few times. This chain links TRBV20-1 with TRBJ2-3; TRBD1 matches at 9 bases. The J segment lost 2 bases and the V segment lost 5 bases, leaving 8 bases of the junction unmatched. From germline, CDR1 is DFQATT and CDR2 SNEGSKA (reference sequence). The CDR3 extends over 15 amino acids. Written as DNA, the CDR3 is TGCAGTGCTGGAAGACAGGGGGGAAACACAGATACGCAGTATTTT. Translating gives CSAGRQGGNTDTQYF.

This clonotype appeared a single time. J is TRBJ1-1 and V is TRBV3-1; D is possibly TRBD1 (6 bases). CDR3 length equals 14 residues. Trimming pared 4 bases from V and 6 bases from J, leaving 15 bases between. The germline V gene encodes CDR1 LGHDT and CDR2 YNNKEL (reference sequence). The CDR3 sequence is CASSPRRGAAEAFF. The CDR3 DNA reads as TGTGCCAGCAGCCCCCGTCGGGGGGCTGCTGAAGCTTTCTTT.

The chain joins TRBV9 to TRBJ2-1; TRBD2 might be the D (5 bases). The CDR3 is 16 amino acids. Trimming removed 0 bases from V and 0 bases from J, with 10 bases in between. Looked up from germline, CDR1 is SGDLS and CDR2 is YYNGEE. The CDR3 DNA reads TGTGCCAGCAGCGTAGAAGCGGAGAGCTCCTACAATGAGCAGTTCTTC. This translates into CASSVEAESSYNEQFF. The full variable domain, rest sourced from reference TRBV9 and TRBJ2-1, is DSGVTQTPKHLITATGQRVTLRCSPRSGDLSVYWYQQSLDQGLQFLIQYYNGEERAKGNILERFSAQQFPDLHSELNLSSLELGDSALYFCASSVEAESSYNEQFFGPGTRLTVL.

This clonotype was picked up a small number of times. This sequence joins TRBV13 and TRBJ1-6; TRBD1 agrees at 7 bases. The V gene end was trimmed by 4 bases and the J gene end by 10 bases; junction bases not matched to a gene: 10. The CDR3 runs to 15 residues. The germline V gene encodes CDR1 PRHDT and CDR2 FYEKMQ (reference sequence). The CDR3 sequence: CASSSSGRGSSPLHF. The CDR3 region has the DNA TGTGCCAGCAGCTCCTCCGGCAGGGGGTCATCACCCCTCCACTTT.

The rearrangement joins TRBV12-3 or TRBV12-4 to TRBJ1-1; perhaps TRBD1 as D (5 bases). The V end lost 7 bases, the J end lost 3 bases, and 15 bases lay between the germline ends. The CDR3 contains 14 residues. CDR3 nucleotides: TGTGCCAGCACCCTCTGGCGGGGGTACACTGAAGCTTTCTTT. It codes for CASTLWRGYTEAFF.

The chain employs TRBV29-1 and TRBJ2-7; 10 bases agree with TRBD2. V lost 5 bases, J lost 0 bases, and 7 bases stayed unmatched. This CDR3 has 15 residues. Looked up from germline, CDR1 is SQVTM and CDR2 is ANQGSEA. This CDR3 reads CSVRSGTSASYEQYF. In nucleotides, the CDR3 is TGCAGCGTTCGGTCAGGGACTAGCGCCTCCTACGAGCAGTACTTC.

This chain uses TRBV12-3 or TRBV12-4 with TRBJ2-4; D is undetermined. The J call may be faulty, since TRBJ2-7 better matches the DNA end. The CDR3 is made up of 11 amino acids. CDR3 loop: CASTASNEQYF. The CDR3 bases are TGTGCCAGCACCGCCAGTAACGAGCAGTACTTC.